What follows are 26 T cell receptor beta chains derived from one specimen sequenced in a study of cytomegalovirus exposure and HLA in healthy donors. Use of 60 Vbeta and 13 Jbeta primers characterized the PCR. Method: immunoSEQ multiplex PCR; TCRdb's copy keeps in-frame clones and lacks some. This table holds around 130,000 clones, 66% found once. The sequencing sample was made of PBMCs. Source of these receptors: a woman aged 55 to 70 in good health and CMV-seronegative.

This chain links TRBV19 with TRBJ2-7; D is possibly TRBD2 (6 bases). V was cut by 1 base and J by 2 bases, with 9 bases left in between. Germline-derived CDR1 and CDR2 are LNHDA and SQIVND (reference sequence). The CDR3 has 14 residues. This chain's CDR3 is CASSIVRGPYEQYF. In DNA, the CDR3 is TGTGCCAGTAGTATAGTGCGGGGTCCCTACGAGCAGTACTTC.

This chain connects TRBV7-2 to TRBJ2-3; D possibly corresponds to TRBD2 (5 bases). V was shortened by 5 bases and J by 10 bases, with 19 bases between the two germline ends. The CDR3 loop spans 14 amino acids. Germline V gene lookup returns CDR1 SGHTA and CDR2 FQGNSA. The CDR3 loop is CASSPLISQRAQYF. CDR3 nucleotides: TGTGCCAGCAGCCCCCTAATTTCACAGAGGGCGCAGTATTTT.

The rearrangement uses TRBV14 and TRBJ2-3, with a tentative D call TRBD2 (5 bases). The CDR3 loop spans 18 amino acids. CDR1 and CDR2 from the germline V gene are SGHDN and FVKESK. V lost 0 bases, J lost 2 bases, and 18 bases lay in between. The CDR3, as DNA: TGTGCCAGCAGCCAAGATTTGGAGGCAGGCTCTCACACAGATACGCAGTATTTT. Its translation is CASSQDLEAGSHTDTQYF.

The chain carries TRBV7-6 and TRBJ1-1; D remains ambiguous. Germline V lookup: CDR1 SGHVS, CDR2 FNYEAQ. V was clipped by 5 bases and J by 0 bases, with 22 bases between them. This CDR3 comprises 18 residues. The CDR3 DNA sequence: TGTGCCAGCAGCCCAATCGGAGGGTCTTGGTTGGTGAACACTGAAGCTTTCTTT. Translating gives CASSPIGGSWLVNTEAFF.

V usage is TRBV19 and J usage is TRBJ1-2; 8 nucleotides agree with TRBD1. The germline V gene has CDR1 LNHDA and CDR2 SQIVND (reference sequence). The CDR3 has 13 amino acids. Trimming cost V 6 bases and J 4 bases; bases outside gene matches: 4. This chain's CDR3 is CASRDREPYGYTF. The CDR3 DNA reads as TGTGCCAGTAGGGACAGGGAACCCTATGGCTACACCTTC.

The J gene is TRBJ2-4, the V gene TRBV7-2; 12 bases are shared with TRBD2. J lost 0 bases, V lost 0 bases, and 9 bases had no gene match. Germline lookup yields CDR1 SGHTA and CDR2 FQGNSA. The CDR3 is made up of 20 amino acids. CDR3: CASSLAPGLAGQLAKNIQYF. CDR3 coding DNA: TGTGCCAGCAGCTTAGCTCCGGGACTAGCGGGTCAACTAGCCAAAAACATTCAGTACTTC.

The chain is built from TRBV28 and TRBJ2-7; 9 nucleotides agree with TRBD1. Germline trimming cut 2 bases from V and 5 bases from J; bases unmatched to any gene: 13. There are 17 residues in the CDR3. From germline, CDR1 is MDHEN and CDR2 SYDVKM. In nucleotides, the CDR3 is TGTGCCAGCAGTTTACCGGGGCCCGGGACAGGGTCCCACGAGCAGTACTTC. This translates into CASSLPGPGTGSHEQYF.

The chain combines TRBV5-6 with TRBJ1-2; 10 bases align to TRBD1. The CDR3 extends over 14 amino acids. The ends lost 5 bases at V and 3 bases at J; junction bases unmatched: 4. Germline V gene lookup returns CDR1 SGHDT and CDR2 YYEEEE. The CDR3 is CASRGQGVDYGYTF. The CDR3 DNA reads as TGTGCCAGCAGAGGACAGGGGGTGGACTATGGCTACACCTTC.

This clone was picked up a small number of times. The V gene is TRBV5-8, the J gene TRBJ1-5; D is unclear. CDR1 is SGHTS, CDR2 YDEGEE, per germline. With 2 bases removed from V and 1 base from J, the gap between germline ends came to 13 bases. The CDR3 is made up of 16 amino acids. The CDR3 sequence is CASSLPDPRSNQPQHF. Written as DNA, the CDR3 is TGTGCCAGCAGCTTACCCGATCCCAGAAGCAATCAGCCCCAGCATTTT. Variable domain in full (rest from reference TRBV5-8 and TRBJ1-5): EAGVTQSPTHLIKTRGQQATLRCSPISGHTSVYWYQQALGLGLQFLLWYDEGEERNRGNFPPRFSGRQFPNYSSELNVNALELEDSALYLCASSLPDPRSNQPQHFGDGTRLSIL.

V gene TRBV7-2 combines with J gene TRBJ1-1; the match to TRBD1 covers 7 bases. V lost 6 bases to trimming and J lost 1 base; unmatched junction nucleotides: 2. CDR1 is SGHTA and CDR2 is FQGNSA in the germline V gene. This CDR3 comprises 13 residues. Written as DNA, the CDR3 is TGTGCCAGCAGGCGGACAGGGAACACTGAAGCTTTCTTT. It yields the protein CASRRTGNTEAFF.

V is TRBV5-4 and J is TRBJ1-6; a possible D gene is TRBD1 (6 bases). V shed 0 bases and J shed 9 bases, with 10 bases lying between them. There are 14 residues in the CDR3. Germline V CDR1 and CDR2: SGHNT, YYREEE (reference sequence). CDR3 sequence: CASSLDRVASPLHF. In DNA form, the CDR3 reads TGTGCCAGCAGCTTGGACAGGGTTGCTTCACCCCTCCACTTT. The variable domain in full, with the rest retrieved from reference TRBV5-4 and TRBJ1-6, is ETGVTQSPTHLIKTRGQQVTLRCSSQSGHNTVSWYQQALGQGPQFIFQYYREEENGRGNFPPRFSGLQFPNYSSELNVNALELDDSALYLCASSLDRVASPLHFGNGTRLTVT.

The table lists this clone with a few counts. The chain employs TRBV6-6 and TRBJ1-4; a possible D gene is TRBD1 (5 bases). Trimming shortened V by 6 bases and J by 4 bases, and 15 bases separated the two germline ends. The CDR3 sequence is 15 residues long. Germline V gene data show CDR1 as MNHNY and CDR2 as SVGAGI (reference sequence). The CDR3 DNA reads TGTGCCAGCAGACGGACGGCGGGGGTTAATGAAAAACTGTTTTTT. Translating gives CASRRTAGVNEKLFF.

The chain carries TRBV5-1 and TRBJ2-2; 8 nucleotides line up with TRBD2. Losses at the gene ends were 4 bases for V and 6 bases for J; bases not matched to a gene: 11. The germline V gene has CDR1 SGHRS and CDR2 YFSETQ. The CDR3 loop spans 16 amino acids. The CDR3 DNA is TGCGCCAGCAGCCTGGGACTAGTGACTGGTCCCGGGGAGCTGTTTTTT. This encodes CASSLGLVTGPGELFF.

Concerning this clone: Other DNA sequences within the sample encode an identical CDR3. This chain joins TRBV5-1 and TRBJ2-1; 13 bases are a match to TRBD2. Germline lookup yields CDR1 SGHRS and CDR2 YFSETQ. The CDR3 runs to 15 residues. V was clipped by 4 bases and J by 7 bases; unmatched bases: 5. The CDR3 protein is CASSPGLAGVNEQFF. For the CDR3, the DNA is TGCGCCAGCAGCCCTGGACTAGCGGGAGTGAATGAGCAGTTCTTC.

The gene calls are TRBV7-3 and TRBJ2-1; no definite D call. The CDR3 totals 14 residues. Trimming cost V 7 bases and J 1 base, with 11 bases left between them. Germline values: CDR1 SGHTA, CDR2 FQGTGA. CDR3 residues: CASKRETSYNEQFF. For the CDR3, the DNA is TGTGCCAGCAAGAGAGAGACTTCCTACAATGAGCAGTTCTTC. Using reference TRBV7-3 and TRBJ2-1 for the parts outside the CDR3, the full variable domain is GAGVSQTPSNKVTEKGKYVELRCDPISGHTALYWYRQSLGQGPEFLIYFQGTGAADDSGLPNDRFFAVRPEGSVSTLKIQRTERGDSAVYLCASKRETSYNEQFFGPGTRLTVL.

In this sample, this clone turned up once. The genes are TRBV28 and TRBJ2-6; 8 bases are shared with TRBD2. V was pared by 5 bases and J by 2 bases, with 8 bases of the junction left unmatched. Germline CDR1 is MDHEN and CDR2 is SYDVKM. The CDR3 length is 17 residues. CDR3: CASSPTVGGAGANVLTF. CDR3 coding DNA: TGTGCCAGCAGTCCCACTGTCGGGGGGGCTGGGGCCAACGTCCTGACTTTC.

The rearrangement joins TRBV6-6 to TRBJ2-5; TRBD1 aligns across 8 bases. V was pared by 2 bases and J by 5 bases, with 4 bases of the junction left unmatched. The CDR3 spans 14 residues. CDR1 MNHNY and CDR2 SVGAGI come from the germline V gene (reference sequence). The CDR3 DNA sequence: TGTGCCAGCAGTTACGGTACAGGGGGGGAGACCCAGTACTTC. Protein sequence: CASSYGTGGETQYF.

Worth noting for this clone: One end of the junction does not line up with germline, which may come from a read error. The V gene is TRBV7-9, the J gene TRBJ1-1; the D is unclear. CDR1 SEHNR and CDR2 FQNEAQ come from the germline V gene (reference sequence). This CDR3 contains 15 residues. The CDR3 sequence: CSSSLIGDAGTEAFF. The CDR3 region has the DNA TGTTCCAGCAGCTTGATAGGTGATGCGGGCACTGAAGCTTTCTTT.

The rearrangement joins TRBV19 to TRBJ2-7, with D possibly TRBD1 on 6 matching bases. Germline CDR1 LNHDA, CDR2 SQIVND (reference sequence). The V end was cut by 3 bases, the J end by 3 bases, with 12 bases between. CDR3 length: 14 amino acids. CDR3 in DNA: TGTGCCAGTAGTATCCGCAGGGGTTTCTACGAGCAGTACTTC. Translation: CASSIRRGFYEQYF.

The chain links TRBV7-8 to TRBJ2-2; 7 nucleotides match TRBD2. This CDR3 has 12 amino acids. CDR1 and CDR2 (germline): SGHVS, FQNEAQ. This chain's CDR3 is CACGGGTGELFF. CDR3 sequence (DNA): TGTGCTTGTGGGGGGGGTACCGGGGAGCTGTTTTTT.

This chain uses TRBV6-4 with TRBJ2-7; D uncertain. Germline assignment: CDR1 MRHNA and CDR2 SNTAGT. V was shortened by 2 bases and J by 6 bases, with 20 bases between the two germline ends. This CDR3 spans 16 amino acids. As DNA, the CDR3 is TGTGCCAGCAGTGACGGGTTGGCCAAACTTACAGCCGAGCAGTACTTC. Protein sequence: CASSDGLAKLTAEQYF.

This clone occurred once. The chain carries TRBV7-7 and TRBJ2-2; TRBD1 might be the D (5 bases). Germline CDR1 reads SSHAT; CDR2 reads FNYEAQ (reference sequence). The CDR3 runs to 15 residues. The V gene lost 1 base and the J gene lost 2 bases, with 8 bases spanning the gap. The CDR3 bases are TGTGCCAGCAGCTTAGGGCAGGGAAACACCGGGGAGCTGTTTTTT. Its translation: CASSLGQGNTGELFF.

For this clone: Its ends do not fully match the called genes, so a read error is possible. V and J are TRBV7-9 and TRBJ2-5, with D possibly TRBD2 on 6 matching bases. The germline CDR1 and CDR2 sequences are SEHNR and FQNEAQ (reference sequence). CDR3 length: 14 residues. CDR3 sequence reads: CSSSLGGSPETQYF. For the CDR3, the DNA is TGTTCCAGCAGCTTAGGAGGGTCTCCAGAGACCCAGTACTTC.

As to this clone: One junction end disagrees with the germline gene, perhaps due to a read error. The chain joins TRBV29-1 to TRBJ2-2; TRBD1 matches 7 bases. CDR3 length equals 13 residues. Germline CDR1 and CDR2: SQVTM and ANQGSEA. The CDR3 DNA is TGCACCTATGTGGGACAGAACGCCGGGGAGCTGTTTTTT. It encodes CTYVGQNAGELFF.

About this clone itself: An end of the junction does not agree with germline; a read error may underlie this. The chain combines TRBV2 with TRBJ2-7; TRBD2 matches 10 bases. The germline V gene encodes CDR1 SNHLY and CDR2 FYNNEI. The CDR3 has 14 amino acids. CDR3 in amino acids: CASSGGSGRPSPSF. The DNA for the CDR3 is TGTGCCAGCAGTGGGGGTAGCGGGAGGCCGTCCCCCTCCTTC.

The rearrangement links TRBV7-8 to TRBJ2-5; 9 bases are a match to TRBD2. The J call is in doubt because the DNA end fits TRBJ2-7 better. The CDR3 loop spans 14 amino acids. Germline V lookup: CDR1 SGHVS, CDR2 FQNEAQ. CDR3 protein: CASSVTSGTYEQYF. CDR3 sequence (DNA): TGTGCCAGCAGCGTGACTAGCGGTACCTACGAGCAGTACTTC.